A single sample is the source of the 21 T cell receptor beta chains below, sequenced in a study of neurological immune-mediated disorders. In TCRdb, the 5' RACE reads were re-called with MiXCR into one record per CDR3 protein. Among about 44,000 distinct CDR3 sequences, roughly 6% were seen once, and the ten largest hold 0.45% to 0.6%. The sample consisted of CD4+ T cells from blood. The receptor set was obtained from a woman aged 40 to 55 in good health.

The sample holds many counts of this clonotype. This chain uses TRBV28 with TRBJ2-4; D might be TRBD1 or TRBD2, each matching 6 bases. CDR3 length: 14 residues. V lost 7 bases and J lost 6, with 16 bases in between. Germline V gives CDR1 MDHEN, CDR2 SYDVKM. CDR3 nucleotide sequence: TGTGCCAGCACCACCCGAAGGGGGGCAAACATTCAGTACTTC. This sequence encodes CASTTRRGANIQYF.

This clonotype occurred many times. V is TRBV11-2 and J is TRBJ2-5; 8 bases map to TRBD2. From germline, CDR1 is SGHAT and CDR2 FQNNGV. The junction had 9 bases not matched to a gene; V was cut back by 5 bases and J by 4 bases. The CDR3 has 15 amino acids. CDR3 in amino acids: CASSRRGLAGETQYF. CDR3 nucleotides: TGTGCCAGCAGCCGTCGCGGACTAGCAGGAGAGACCCAGTACTTC.

V usage is TRBV5-4 and J usage is TRBJ2-2; D possibly corresponds to TRBD2 (6 bases). V was pared by 2 bases and J by 6 bases, with 17 bases between. This CDR3 comprises 16 residues. Germline loops: CDR1 SGHNT, CDR2 YYREEE (reference sequence). The DNA for the CDR3 is TGTGCCAGCAGCTTTTCAGCGGGTGGATCACCCGGGGAGCTGTTTTTT. This encodes CASSFSAGGSPGELFF.

This clonotype showed up many times. The chain is built from TRBV7-8 and TRBJ1-2; D is undetermined. The CDR3 is 18 amino acids. Germline lookup yields CDR1 SGHVS and CDR2 FQNEAQ. Trimming cost V 5 bases and J 5 bases, with 27 bases left between them. This CDR3 reads CASSPYRTSREVHYGYTF. The DNA for the CDR3 is TGTGCCAGCAGCCCATACCGCACATCAAGGGAAGTGCATTATGGCTACACCTTC.

This clonotype has a count of ten or more. This rearrangement joins TRBV20-1 to TRBJ2-1, with 8 bases fitting TRBD2. CDR1 is DFQATT and CDR2 is SNEGSKA in the germline V gene (reference sequence). The CDR3 loop spans 15 amino acids. Losses at the gene ends were 5 bases for V and 0 bases for J; bases not matched to a gene: 6. CDR3 in amino acids: CSAHSGTSSYNEQFF. DNA for the CDR3: TGCAGTGCTCACTCGGGGACTAGCTCCTACAATGAGCAGTTCTTC.

This clonotype was seen at least ten times. The chain combines TRBV5-1 with TRBJ1-5; 11 bases are shared with TRBD1. Germline lookup yields CDR1 SGHRS and CDR2 YFSETQ. The CDR3 is 16 residues long. The V and J ends lost 4 bases and 6 bases, in that order; junction bases with no gene match: 9. CDR3 sequence reads: CASSESWTGGGQPQHF. CDR3 DNA: TGCGCCAGCAGCGAGTCATGGACAGGGGGCGGTCAGCCCCAGCATTTT.

In its sample, this clonotype was seen many times. V usage is TRBV3-1 and J usage is TRBJ1-1; TRBD1 matches 7 bases. The V gene end was trimmed by 4 bases and the J gene end by 1 base; junction bases not matched to a gene: 6. Germline lookup yields CDR1 LGHDT and CDR2 YNNKEL (reference sequence). This CDR3 spans 15 amino acids. The DNA for the CDR3 is TGTGCCAGCAGCCGGCGACAGGGAGGGAACACTGAAGCTTTCTTT. The encoded protein is CASSRRQGGNTEAFF.

This clonotype was picked up many times. The chain uses TRBV28 and TRBJ2-5, with no clear D. Germline-derived CDR1 and CDR2 are MDHEN and SYDVKM. The ends were cut back, 1 base at V and 1 base at J, with 10 bases in the middle. The CDR3 extends over 15 amino acids. The CDR3 bases are TGTGCCAGCAGTTTATTCCGAAACAGCCAAGAGACCCAGTACTTC. Its translation is CASSLFRNSQETQYF.

This clonotype showed up many times. The V call is TRBV10-3, the J call TRBJ1-2; 7 bases align to TRBD1. Germline values: CDR1 ENHRY, CDR2 SYGVKD. CDR3 length: 13 amino acids. The trim removed 2 bases at V and 3 bases at J, leaving 0 bases unmatched. In nucleotides, the CDR3 is TGTGCCATCAGTGAGGACAGGGACTATGGCTACACCTTC. As protein: CAISEDRDYGYTF.

This clonotype was counted ten times or more. The J gene is TRBJ1-5, the V gene TRBV20-1; TRBD1 is a possible D gene (5 bases). The V gene's germline CDR1 is DFQATT and CDR2 SNEGSKA (reference sequence). The V end lost 3 bases, the J end lost 2 bases, and 11 bases lay between the germline ends. The CDR3 has 14 amino acids. In DNA, the CDR3 is TGCAGTGCTAGCGAGGGGTTCGGCAATCAGCCCCAGCATTTT. This sequence encodes CSASEGFGNQPQHF.

There are many counts of this clonotype. The chain recombines TRBV11-2 with TRBJ2-4, with D hard to call. This CDR3 spans 15 amino acids. Germline V gene data show CDR1 as SGHAT and CDR2 as FQNNGV. The V end lost 1 base, the J end lost 8 bases, and 15 bases lay between the germline ends. The CDR3 DNA follows: TGTGCCAGCAGCTTAGGGGCTAGTCGGGTGGACATTCAGTACTTC. It is translated as CASSLGASRVDIQYF.

This clonotype was counted ten times or more. The chain carries TRBV20-1 and TRBJ2-1; TRBD2 matches 8 bases. CDR3 length equals 17 residues. Germline-derived CDR1 and CDR2 are DFQATT and SNEGSKA (reference sequence). With 0 bases clipped from V and 3 bases from J, the junction kept 10 bases outside the gene matches. DNA of the CDR3: TGCAGTGCTAGAGACCCCCGGGGGGGCCCTAGCTACAATGAGCAGTTCTTC. It translates to CSARDPRGGPSYNEQFF.

The sample holds many counts of this clonotype. This chain connects TRBV12-3 or TRBV12-4 to TRBJ2-7; D is unresolved. The CDR3 extends over 14 amino acids. The germline V and J ends were trimmed by 6 bases and 6 bases, with 18 bases remaining between them. In nucleotides, the CDR3 is TGTGCCAGCAGCCGCCGACTTGAAGGGTCCGAGCAGTACTTC. This sequence encodes CASSRRLEGSEQYF.

This clonotype has ten or more counts. The chain employs TRBV5-1 and TRBJ2-5; TRBD2 agrees at 15 bases. J lost 4 bases, V lost 4 bases, and 5 bases had no gene match. The V gene's germline CDR1 is SGHRS and CDR2 YFSETQ. The CDR3 sequence is 16 residues long. CDR3 sequence (DNA): TGCGCCAGCAGCACGCGGACTAGCGGGAGGGGAGAGACCCAGTACTTC. This translates into CASSTRTSGRGETQYF.

The sample holds many counts of this clonotype. This chain connects TRBV7-2 to TRBJ2-1; 7 nucleotides agree with TRBD2. This CDR3 spans 15 amino acids. Germline V gene data show CDR1 as SGHTA and CDR2 as FQGNSA. The trim removed 0 bases at V and 6 bases at J, leaving 5 bases unmatched. The CDR3 DNA follows: TGTGCCAGCAGCTTAGCGGGAGGGCCGGGCAATGAGCAGTTCTTC. The encoded protein is CASSLAGGPGNEQFF.

Ten or more counts support this clonotype. The genes are TRBV4-2 and TRBJ2-3; 13 nucleotides align to TRBD2. Germline V CDR1 and CDR2: LGHNA, YNFKEQ. The CDR3 contains 18 residues. V shed 1 base, J shed 6 bases, and the junction held 10 bases outside the gene matches. The CDR3 DNA reads as TGTGCCAGCAGCCAAGGAGTTACGGGACTAGCGGGGTCGGATACGCAGTATTTT. This encodes CASSQGVTGLAGSDTQYF.

The chain carries TRBV5-1 and TRBJ1-2, with D perhaps matching TRBD1 (5 bases). V was trimmed by 1 base and J by 6 bases, leaving 10 bases between them. Germline V lookup: CDR1 SGHRS, CDR2 YFSETQ. The length of the CDR3 is 13 residues. In DNA, the CDR3 is TGCGCCAGCAGCTTGAGGGGCAGCAATGGCTACACCTTC. This sequence encodes CASSLRGSNGYTF.

This clonotype came up many times. The rearrangement links TRBV28 to TRBJ2-3; the D is unclear. The CDR3 is 14 amino acids. In germline, CDR1 is MDHEN, CDR2 SYDVKM. The V and J ends lost 6 bases and 1 base respectively, with 11 bases between them. The CDR3: CASSVPDGTDTQYF. CDR3 in DNA: TGTGCCAGCAGCGTCCCCGACGGCACAGATACGCAGTATTTT.

The sample holds a few counts of this clonotype. This chain links TRBV5-3 with TRBJ2-3; TRBD2 matches at 12 bases. TRBV5-3 belongs to the ORF category, with a function that is uncertain. J gave up 6 bases and V 0 bases, and 14 bases lay outside the gene matches. This CDR3 is built from 19 residues. CDR3: CARSLAPSGRARAPDTQYF. The CDR3 DNA sequence: TGTGCCAGAAGCTTGGCGCCTAGCGGGAGGGCCCGAGCCCCCGATACGCAGTATTTT.

There are many counts of this clonotype. The chain is built from TRBV20-1 and TRBJ2-1, with 7 bases fitting TRBD2. The CDR3 spans 19 residues. Germline-derived CDR1 and CDR2 are DFQATT and SNEGSKA (reference sequence). Unmatched junction bases numbered 18, after V lost 4 bases and J lost 0 bases. CDR3 nucleotides: TGCAGTGCTAACGTTGTAGGTAGCGGGCTTATGAGCTCCTACAATGAGCAGTTCTTC. It codes for CSANVVGSGLMSSYNEQFF.

This clonotype has ten or more counts. J is TRBJ2-5 and V is TRBV7-8; 8 nucleotides align to TRBD1. The CDR3 totals 15 residues. V lost 4 bases, J lost 5 bases, and 9 bases stayed unmatched. The germline V gene has CDR1 SGHVS and CDR2 FQNEAQ. The CDR3 is CASSSRQGRGETQYF. The CDR3 DNA sequence: TGTGCCAGCAGCTCCCGACAGGGGAGAGGGGAGACCCAGTACTTC.